This T cell receptor beta chain is from a study of cytomegalovirus exposure and HLA in healthy donors. Details on this clone: The antigen remains undetermined.

PCR used 60 Vbeta primers and 13 Jbeta primers. TCRdb keeps only in-frame clones here, not all; method: immunoSEQ multiplex PCR. In total, the table holds 200,000 to 250,000 clones. Study conclusions and caveats: V segments that were indistinguishable, TRBV6-2 and TRBV6-3 among them, were omitted from analysis.

Between the trimmed V and J ends, which lost 6 bases and 0 bases, there was a span of 6 bases. The CDR3 loop spans 13 amino acids. The germline V gene encodes CDR1 SNHLY and CDR2 FYNNEI. Sequencing was done on a sample of PBMCs. The chain links TRBV2 to TRBJ1-5; a weak D match, TRBD1 (5 bases). This receptor was taken from a girl aged 2 to 10 in good health and CMV-seropositive. The CDR3 is CASRDNSNQPQHF. The CDR3 nucleotides are TGTGCCAGCAGGGACAATAGCAATCAGCCCCAGCATTTT.